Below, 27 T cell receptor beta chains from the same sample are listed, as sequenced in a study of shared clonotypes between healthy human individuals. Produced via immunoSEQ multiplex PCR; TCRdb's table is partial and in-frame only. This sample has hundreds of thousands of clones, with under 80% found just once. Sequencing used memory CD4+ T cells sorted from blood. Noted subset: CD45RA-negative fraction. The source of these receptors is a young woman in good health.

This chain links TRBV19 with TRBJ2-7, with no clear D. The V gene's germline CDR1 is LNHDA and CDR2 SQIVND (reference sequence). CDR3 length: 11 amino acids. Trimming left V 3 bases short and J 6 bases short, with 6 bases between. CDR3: CASSIRSEQYF. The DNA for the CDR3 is TGTGCCAGTAGTATCCGAAGCGAGCAGTACTTC.

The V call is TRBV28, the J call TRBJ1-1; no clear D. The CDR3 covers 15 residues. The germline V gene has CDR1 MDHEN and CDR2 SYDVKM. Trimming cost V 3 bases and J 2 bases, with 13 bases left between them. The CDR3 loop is CASSLRLNHNTEAFF. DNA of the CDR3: TGTGCCAGCAGTTTGCGACTGAACCATAACACTGAAGCTTTCTTT.

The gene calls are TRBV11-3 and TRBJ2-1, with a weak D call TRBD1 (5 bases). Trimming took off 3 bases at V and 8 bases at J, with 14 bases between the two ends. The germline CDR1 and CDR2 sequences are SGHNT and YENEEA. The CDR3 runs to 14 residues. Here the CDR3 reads CASSFSRATHEQFF. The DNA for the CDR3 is TGTGCCAGCAGCTTTAGCAGGGCGACGCATGAGCAGTTCTTC.

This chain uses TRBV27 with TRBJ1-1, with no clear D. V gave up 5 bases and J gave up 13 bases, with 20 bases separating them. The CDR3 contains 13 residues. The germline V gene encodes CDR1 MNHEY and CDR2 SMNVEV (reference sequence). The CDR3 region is CASSPLDRAGVFF. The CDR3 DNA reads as TGTGCCAGCAGTCCCTTAGACCGAGCCGGGGTTTTCTTT.

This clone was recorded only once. CDR3 coding DNA: TGCGCCAGCAGCACCGGGGAAGTTGGCACTGAAGCTTTCTTT. It translates to CASSTGEVGTEAFF. The genes are TRBV5-1 and TRBJ1-1; D uncertain. This CDR3 is 14 amino acids long. Germline CDR1 reads SGHRS; CDR2 reads YFSETQ. V shed 4 bases and J shed 4 bases, with 14 bases lying between them.

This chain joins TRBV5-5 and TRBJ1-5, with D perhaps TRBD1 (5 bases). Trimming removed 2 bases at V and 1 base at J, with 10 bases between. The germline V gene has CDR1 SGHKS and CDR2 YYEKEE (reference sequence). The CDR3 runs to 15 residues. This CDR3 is CASSLDPGSNQPQHF. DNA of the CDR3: TGTGCCAGCAGCTTAGATCCAGGGAGCAATCAGCCCCAGCATTTT.

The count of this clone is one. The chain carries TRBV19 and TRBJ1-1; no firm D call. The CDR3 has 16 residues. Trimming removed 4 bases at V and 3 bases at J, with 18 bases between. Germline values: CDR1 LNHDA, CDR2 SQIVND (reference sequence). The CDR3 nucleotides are TGTGCCAGTAGTACCCGCGCGGGGAGTGGGGACACTGAAGCTTTCTTT. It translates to CASSTRAGSGDTEAFF.

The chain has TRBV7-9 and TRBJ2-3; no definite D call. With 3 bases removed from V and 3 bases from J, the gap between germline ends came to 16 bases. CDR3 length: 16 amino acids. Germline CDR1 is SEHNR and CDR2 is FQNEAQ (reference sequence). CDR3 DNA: TGTGCCAGCAGCTTTGGTGCTTCCTTAGGAACAGATACGCAGTATTTT. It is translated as CASSFGASLGTDTQYF.

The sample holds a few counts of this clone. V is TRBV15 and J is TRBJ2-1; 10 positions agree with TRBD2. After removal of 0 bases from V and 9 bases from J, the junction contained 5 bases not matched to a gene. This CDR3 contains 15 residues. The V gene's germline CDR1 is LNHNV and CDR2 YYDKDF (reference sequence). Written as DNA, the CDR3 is TGTGCCACCAGCAGAGAAGCGGGAGGGCCGTCTGAGCAGTTCTTC. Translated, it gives CATSREAGGPSEQFF. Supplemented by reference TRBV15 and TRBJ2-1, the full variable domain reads DAMVIQNPRYQVTQFGKPVTLSCSQTLNHNVMYWYQQKSSQAPKLLFHYYDKDFNNEADTPDNFQSRRPNTSFCFLDIRSPGLGDTAMYLCATSREAGGPSEQFFGPGTRLTVL.

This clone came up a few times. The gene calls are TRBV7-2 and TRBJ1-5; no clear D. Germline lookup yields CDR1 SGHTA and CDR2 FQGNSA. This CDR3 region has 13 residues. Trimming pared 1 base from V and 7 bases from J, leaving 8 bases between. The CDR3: CASSLDARQPQHF. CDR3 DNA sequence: TGTGCCAGCAGCTTAGATGCCCGGCAGCCCCAGCATTTT.

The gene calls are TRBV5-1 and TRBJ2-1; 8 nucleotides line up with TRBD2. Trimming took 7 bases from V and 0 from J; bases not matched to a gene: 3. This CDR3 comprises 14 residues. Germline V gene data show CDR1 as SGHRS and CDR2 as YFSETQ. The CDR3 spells CASAREGSYNEQFF. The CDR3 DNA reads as TGCGCCAGCGCCCGGGAGGGCTCCTACAATGAGCAGTTCTTC. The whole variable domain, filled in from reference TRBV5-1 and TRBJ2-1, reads KAGVTQTPRYLIKTRGQQVTLSCSPISGHRSVSWYQQTPGQGLQFLFEYFSETQRNKGNFPGRFSGRQFSNSRSEMNVSTLELGDSALYLCASAREGSYNEQFFGPGTRLTVL.

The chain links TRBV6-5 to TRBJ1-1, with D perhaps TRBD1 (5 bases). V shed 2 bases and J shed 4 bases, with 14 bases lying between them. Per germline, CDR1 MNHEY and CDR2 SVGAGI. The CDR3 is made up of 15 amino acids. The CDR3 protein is CASSYNGAWGTEAFF. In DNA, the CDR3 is TGTGCCAGCAGTTACAACGGGGCCTGGGGCACTGAAGCTTTCTTT.

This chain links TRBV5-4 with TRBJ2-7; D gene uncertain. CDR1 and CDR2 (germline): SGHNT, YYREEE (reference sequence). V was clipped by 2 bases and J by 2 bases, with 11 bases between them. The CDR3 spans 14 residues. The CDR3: CASSFAGSPYEQYF. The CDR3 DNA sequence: TGTGCCAGCAGCTTTGCCGGCTCTCCCTACGAGCAGTACTTC.

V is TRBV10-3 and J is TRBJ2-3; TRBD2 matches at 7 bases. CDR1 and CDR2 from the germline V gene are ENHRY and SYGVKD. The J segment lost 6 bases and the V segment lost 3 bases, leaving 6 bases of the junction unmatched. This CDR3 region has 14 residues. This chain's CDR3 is CAISDIGEGDTQYF. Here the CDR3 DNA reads TGTGCCATCAGTGATATAGGGGAGGGGGATACGCAGTATTTT.

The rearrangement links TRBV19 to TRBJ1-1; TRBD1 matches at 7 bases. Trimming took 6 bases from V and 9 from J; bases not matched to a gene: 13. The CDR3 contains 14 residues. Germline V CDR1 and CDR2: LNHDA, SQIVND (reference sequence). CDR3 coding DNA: TGTGCCAGTAGCCTGGGACAGTCCAACATTAAAGCTTTCTTT. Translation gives CASSLGQSNIKAFF.

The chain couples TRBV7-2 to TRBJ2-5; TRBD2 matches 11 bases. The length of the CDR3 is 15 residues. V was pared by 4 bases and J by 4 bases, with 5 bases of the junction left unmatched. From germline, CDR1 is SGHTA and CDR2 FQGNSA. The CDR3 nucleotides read TGTGCCAGCAGCTCAGTAGCGGGAGGGGGAGAGACCCAGTACTTC. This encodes CASSSVAGGGETQYF.

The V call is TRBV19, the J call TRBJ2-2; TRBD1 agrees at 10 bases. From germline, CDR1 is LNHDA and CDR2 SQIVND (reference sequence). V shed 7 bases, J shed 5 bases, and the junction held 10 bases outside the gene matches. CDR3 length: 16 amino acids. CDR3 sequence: CASTEPGQGLTGELFF. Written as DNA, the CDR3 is TGTGCCAGTACCGAACCGGGACAGGGGCTAACCGGGGAGCTGTTTTTT. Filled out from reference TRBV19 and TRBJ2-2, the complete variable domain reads DGGITQSPKYLFRKEGQNVTLSCEQNLNHDAMYWYRQDPGQGLRLIYYSQIVNDFQKGDIAEGYSVSREKKESFPLTVTSAQKNPTAFYLCASTEPGQGLTGELFFGEGSRLTVL.

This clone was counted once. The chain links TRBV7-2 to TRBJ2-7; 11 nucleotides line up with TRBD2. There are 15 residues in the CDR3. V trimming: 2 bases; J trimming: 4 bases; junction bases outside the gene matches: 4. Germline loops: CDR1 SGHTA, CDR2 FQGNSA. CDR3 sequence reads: CASSLLSSGRYEQYF. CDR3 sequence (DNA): TGTGCCAGCAGCTTATTGTCTAGCGGGAGGTACGAGCAGTACTTC.

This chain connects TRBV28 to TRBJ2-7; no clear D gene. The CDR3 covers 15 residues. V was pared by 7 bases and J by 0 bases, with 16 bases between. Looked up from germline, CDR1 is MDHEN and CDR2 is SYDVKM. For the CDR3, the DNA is TGTGCCAGCACCCTCGGACCAGGAAGCTCCTACGAGCAGTACTTC. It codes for CASTLGPGSSYEQYF.

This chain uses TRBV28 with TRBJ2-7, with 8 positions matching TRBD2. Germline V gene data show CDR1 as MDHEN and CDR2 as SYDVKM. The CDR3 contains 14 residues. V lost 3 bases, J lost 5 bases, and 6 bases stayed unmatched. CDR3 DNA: TGTGCCAGCAGTTTCCGGGAGGGTAGGCACGAGCAGTACTTC. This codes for CASSFREGRHEQYF.

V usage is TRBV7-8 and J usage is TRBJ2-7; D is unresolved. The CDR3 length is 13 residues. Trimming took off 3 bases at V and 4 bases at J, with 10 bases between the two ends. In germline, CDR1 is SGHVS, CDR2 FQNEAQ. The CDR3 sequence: CASSFRAAYEQYF. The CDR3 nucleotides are TGTGCCAGCAGCTTTCGGGCAGCTTACGAGCAGTACTTC.

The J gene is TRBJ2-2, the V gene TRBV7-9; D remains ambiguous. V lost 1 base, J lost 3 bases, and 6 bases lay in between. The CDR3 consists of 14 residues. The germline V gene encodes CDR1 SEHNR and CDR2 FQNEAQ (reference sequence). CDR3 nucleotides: TGTGCCAGCAGCTTAGTTGGTTACACCGGGGAGCTGTTTTTT. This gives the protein CASSLVGYTGELFF.

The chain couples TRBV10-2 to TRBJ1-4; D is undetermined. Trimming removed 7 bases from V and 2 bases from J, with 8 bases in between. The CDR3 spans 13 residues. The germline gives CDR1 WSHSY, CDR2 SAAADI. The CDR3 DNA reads TGCGCCAGCACGAAGGTGACTAATGAAAAACTGTTTTTT. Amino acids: CASTKVTNEKLFF.

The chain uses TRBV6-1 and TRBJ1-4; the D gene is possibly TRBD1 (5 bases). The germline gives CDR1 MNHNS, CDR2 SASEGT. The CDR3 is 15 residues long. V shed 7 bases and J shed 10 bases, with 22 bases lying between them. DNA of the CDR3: TGTGCCAGCACGACCTTGACTGCTGCTGGGGGAAAACTGTTTTTT. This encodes CASTTLTAAGGKLFF.

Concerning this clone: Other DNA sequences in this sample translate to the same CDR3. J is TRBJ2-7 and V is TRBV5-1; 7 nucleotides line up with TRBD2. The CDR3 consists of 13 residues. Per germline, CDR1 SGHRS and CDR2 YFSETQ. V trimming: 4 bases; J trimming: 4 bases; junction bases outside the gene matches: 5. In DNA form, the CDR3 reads TGCGCCAGCAGCCCCGGACTAGAATACGAGCAGTACTTC. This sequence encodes CASSPGLEYEQYF.

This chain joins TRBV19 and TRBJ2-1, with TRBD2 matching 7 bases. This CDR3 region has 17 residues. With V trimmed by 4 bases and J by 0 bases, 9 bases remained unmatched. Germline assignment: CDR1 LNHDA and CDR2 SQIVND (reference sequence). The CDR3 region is CASSSHGAGSSYNEQFF. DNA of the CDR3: TGTGCCAGTAGTAGCCACGGAGCGGGAAGCTCCTACAATGAGCAGTTCTTC.

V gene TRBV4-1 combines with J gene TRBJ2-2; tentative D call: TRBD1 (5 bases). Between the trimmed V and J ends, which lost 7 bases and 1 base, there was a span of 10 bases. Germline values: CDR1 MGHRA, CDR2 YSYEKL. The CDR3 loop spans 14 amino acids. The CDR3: CASNYRGNTGELFF. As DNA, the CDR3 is TGCGCCAGCAACTATAGGGGGAACACCGGGGAGCTGTTTTTT.